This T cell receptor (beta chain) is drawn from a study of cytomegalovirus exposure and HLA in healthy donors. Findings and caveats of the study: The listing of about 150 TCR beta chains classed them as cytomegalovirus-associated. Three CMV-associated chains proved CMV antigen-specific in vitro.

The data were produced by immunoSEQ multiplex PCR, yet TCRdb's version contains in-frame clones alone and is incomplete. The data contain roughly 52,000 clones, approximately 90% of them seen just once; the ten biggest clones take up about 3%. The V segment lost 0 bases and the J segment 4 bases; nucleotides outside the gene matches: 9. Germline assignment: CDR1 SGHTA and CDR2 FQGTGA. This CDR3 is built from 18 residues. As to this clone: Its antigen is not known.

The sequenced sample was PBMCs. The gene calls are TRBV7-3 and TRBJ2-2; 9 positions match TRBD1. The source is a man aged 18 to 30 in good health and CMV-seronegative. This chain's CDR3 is CASSLTPGQGSRTGELFF. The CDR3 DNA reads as TGTGCCAGCAGCTTAACTCCGGGACAGGGTTCCCGCACCGGGGAGCTGTTTTTT.